These 28 T cell receptor beta chains share one sample of origin, sequenced in a study of radiotherapy plus CTLA-4 blockade in lung cancer. Produced via immunoSEQ multiplex PCR; TCRdb's table is partial and in-frame only. The profile covers around 45,000 clones, with about 70% appearing a single time and 20% to 30% taken by the ten largest. Source: peripheral blood, taken from a patient treated with radiotherapy plus ipilimumab. These receptors were taken from a human donor with non-small cell lung cancer who had a partial response to radiotherapy plus ipilimumab.

The chain carries TRBV2 and TRBJ1-5, with a possible D match to TRBD1 (6 bases). The V gene lost 8 bases and the J gene lost 4 bases, with 15 bases spanning the gap. The CDR3 has 14 residues. Germline V gene data show CDR1 as SNHLY and CDR2 as FYNNEI. CDR3 amino acids: CASARQDRNQPQHF. Here the CDR3 DNA reads TGTGCCAGCGCCCGACAGGATCGGAATCAGCCCCAGCATTTT.

The sample holds a few counts of this clone. The chain combines TRBV7-9 with TRBJ2-7, with D unresolved. Per the germline V gene, CDR1 is SEHNR and CDR2 is FQNEAQ (reference sequence). The CDR3 totals 11 residues. The germline V and J ends were trimmed by 5 bases and 5 bases, with 7 bases remaining between them. This CDR3 reads CASSAHHEQYF. CDR3 DNA: TGTGCCAGCAGCGCGCATCACGAGCAGTACTTC.

There are a few counts of this clone. The genes are TRBV10-1 and TRBJ1-1; 8 nucleotides align to TRBD1. The CDR3 covers 17 residues. Germline assignment: CDR1 WNHNN and CDR2 SYGVQD (reference sequence). V dropped 8 bases and J dropped 1; count of bases not matched to a gene: 15. This CDR3 reads CASPIDRGGRGNTEAFF. The CDR3 coding sequence is TGCGCCAGCCCAATCGACAGGGGAGGTAGGGGGAACACTGAAGCTTTCTTT.

V is TRBV6-5 and J is TRBJ2-2; TRBD2 is a possible D gene (5 bases). Per the germline V gene, CDR1 is MNHEY and CDR2 is SVGAGI. This CDR3 comprises 14 residues. V lost 5 bases and J lost 6, with 13 bases in between. CDR3 sequence: CASSRGNGAGELFF. The CDR3 DNA sequence: TGTGCCAGCAGTCGCGGAAACGGGGCCGGGGAGCTGTTTTTT.

The chain is built from TRBV7-6 and TRBJ1-4, with TRBD1 identical over 9 bases. The germline V gene encodes CDR1 SGHVS and CDR2 FNYEAQ. There are 15 residues in the CDR3. J was trimmed by 6 bases and V by 5 bases; bases with no gene match: 7. As DNA, the CDR3 is TGTGCCAGCAGCCGCCCGACAGGGGGACATGAAAAACTGTTTTTT. It codes for CASSRPTGGHEKLFF.

This clone was observed once. The rearrangement links TRBV5-6 to TRBJ1-6, with 12 nucleotides matching TRBD1. Germline lookup yields CDR1 SGHDT and CDR2 YYEEEE. This CDR3 spans 17 amino acids. Trimming cost V 1 base and J 5 bases; bases outside gene matches: 4. CDR3 in DNA: TGTGCCAGCAGCTTGCGGGACAGGGGGCTGGATAATTCACCCCTCCACTTT. Its protein product is CASSLRDRGLDNSPLHF.

In its sample, this clone was seen a few times. The genes are TRBV6-1 and TRBJ1-1, with TRBD1 identical over 9 bases. CDR1 and CDR2 from the germline V gene are MNHNS and SASEGT. The CDR3 extends over 15 amino acids. Germline trimming cut 3 bases from V and 3 bases from J; bases unmatched to any gene: 5. CDR3: CASSDGQGWYTEAFF. In DNA, the CDR3 is TGTGCCAGCAGTGATGGACAGGGGTGGTACACTGAAGCTTTCTTT.

This clone has more than one count but fewer than ten. This chain joins TRBV7-3 and TRBJ1-1, with TRBD1 as a possible D gene (6 bases). The CDR3 is made up of 13 amino acids. The V end lost 2 bases, the J end lost 5 bases, and 9 bases lay between the germline ends. Germline CDR1 reads SGHTA; CDR2 reads FQGTGA. As DNA, the CDR3 is TGTGCCAGCAGCTTAGTGAGGGGGACTGAAGCTTTCTTT. It specifies CASSLVRGTEAFF.

CDR3 protein: CASSQLTGWTGELFF. In DNA, the CDR3 is TGTGCCAGCAGCCAATTGACAGGGTGGACCGGGGAGCTGTTTTTT. The gene calls are TRBV4-2 and TRBJ2-2; 7 bases align to TRBD1. V lost 2 bases and J lost 5; bases outside the gene matches: 5. Germline V lookup: CDR1 LGHNA, CDR2 YNFKEQ. The CDR3 runs to 15 residues.

The V and J genes are TRBV30 and TRBJ1-3; the match to TRBD1 covers 7 bases. V dropped 4 bases and J dropped 4; count of bases not matched to a gene: 4. The germline V gene has CDR1 GTSNPN and CDR2 SVGIG (reference sequence). CDR3 length: 13 residues. The CDR3 protein is CAWNPGQGNTIYF. The DNA of the CDR3 is TGTGCCTGGAATCCGGGACAGGGAAACACCATATATTTT. The whole variable domain, filled in from reference TRBV30 and TRBJ1-3, reads SQTIHQWPATLVQPVGSPLSLECTVEGTSNPNLYWYRQAAGRGLQLLFYSVGIGQISSEVPQNLSASRPQDRQFILSSKKLLLSDSGFYLCAWNPGQGNTIYFGEGSWLTVV.

The CDR3 protein is CASSSLSGSSYNEQFF. DNA for the CDR3: TGCGCCAGCAGCTCGCTTAGCGGGAGCTCCTACAATGAGCAGTTCTTC. This sequence joins TRBV5-1 and TRBJ2-1; 9 bases are shared with TRBD2. There are 16 residues in the CDR3. V was pared by 3 bases and J by 0 bases, with 4 bases of the junction left unmatched. Per the germline V gene, CDR1 is SGHRS and CDR2 is YFSETQ.

This sequence joins TRBV2 and TRBJ1-5; D uncertain. CDR3 length equals 15 residues. Trimming left V 2 bases short and J 2 bases short, with 10 bases between. CDR1 is SNHLY, CDR2 FYNNEI, per germline. CDR3 in amino acids: CASSEFPVGNQPQHF. CDR3 nucleotide sequence: TGTGCCAGCAGTGAATTTCCAGTCGGCAATCAGCCCCAGCATTTT. The entire variable domain, with the rest obtained from reference TRBV2 and TRBJ1-5, is as follows: EPEVTQTPSHQVTQMGQEVILRCVPISNHLYFYWYRQILGQKVEFLVSFYNNEISEKSEIFDDQFSVERPDGSNFTLKIRSTKLEDSAMYFCASSEFPVGNQPQHFGDGTRLSIL.

This sequence joins TRBV15 and TRBJ1-3, with D maybe TRBD1 (5 bases). Germline CDR1 is LNHNV and CDR2 is YYDKDF (reference sequence). Trimming shortened V by 3 bases and J by 2 bases, and 8 bases separated the two germline ends. The CDR3 runs 14 residues. The CDR3 spells CATSRTDAGNTIYF. CDR3 nucleotide sequence: TGTGCCACCAGCAGGACAGATGCTGGAAACACCATATATTTT.

This chain connects TRBV27 to TRBJ2-7, with D possibly matching TRBD2 (6 bases). The CDR3 is made up of 17 amino acids. CDR1 MNHEY and CDR2 SMNVEV come from the germline V gene (reference sequence). V was pared by 3 bases and J by 3 bases, with 21 bases between. The DNA for the CDR3 is TGTGCCAGCAGTTTTGGAGGGTTTTCTACAGGCTTCTACGAGCAGTACTTC. It yields the protein CASSFGGFSTGFYEQYF.

This rearrangement joins TRBV7-6 to TRBJ2-2; D unresolved. CDR3 size: 14 residues. Germline CDR1 and CDR2: SGHVS and FNYEAQ. The V and J ends lost 2 bases and 5 bases respectively, with 9 bases between them. The CDR3 reads CASSLTSITGELFF. The CDR3 DNA is TGTGCCAGCAGCTTAACGAGCATAACCGGGGAGCTGTTTTTT.

The gene calls are TRBV29-1 and TRBJ2-7, with TRBD1 matching over 10 bases. With 2 bases clipped from V and 3 bases from J, the junction kept 7 bases outside the gene matches. CDR1 is SQVTM and CDR2 is ANQGSEA in the germline V gene. The CDR3 length is 15 residues. This CDR3 reads CSVELAGQGDYEQYF. The DNA for the CDR3 is TGCAGCGTTGAATTAGCTGGACAGGGGGACTACGAGCAGTACTTC.

The chain carries TRBV19 and TRBJ1-5; 8 bases map to TRBD1. J gave up 4 bases and V 5 bases, and 7 bases lay outside the gene matches. Germline loops: CDR1 LNHDA, CDR2 SQIVND (reference sequence). The CDR3 is made up of 15 amino acids. The DNA for the CDR3 is TGTGCCAGTAGTGGTGGGCGGACAGGGAATCAGCCCCAGCATTTT. Its translation is CASSGGRTGNQPQHF.

The chain employs TRBV5-1 and TRBJ2-5; 9 positions match TRBD1. Matching the DNA end better, TRBJ2-7 makes the J call doubtful. This CDR3 is built from 14 residues. CDR1 is SGHRS and CDR2 is YFSETQ in the germline V gene. The CDR3 reads CASSLGQGGDEQYF. The DNA for the CDR3 is TGCGCCAGCAGCTTGGGACAGGGGGGCGACGAGCAGTACTTC.

The rearrangement links TRBV29-1 to TRBJ2-7; TRBD2 matches at 8 bases. The CDR3 has 13 residues. In germline, CDR1 is SQVTM, CDR2 ANQGSEA. The ends lost 3 bases at V and 2 bases at J; junction bases unmatched: 3. CDR3 loop: CSVEGREAYEQYF. For the CDR3, the DNA is TGCAGCGTTGAGGGGCGGGAGGCCTACGAGCAGTACTTC.

The CDR3, as DNA: TGTGCCAGCAGCGTACAGGGACAAAGCACAGATACGCAGTATTTT. It is translated as CASSVQGQSTDTQYF. The rearrangement joins TRBV9 to TRBJ2-3; D possibly corresponds to TRBD1 (6 bases). This CDR3 is built from 15 residues. The germline V gene encodes CDR1 SGDLS and CDR2 YYNGEE. Deletions cut 1 base from V and 0 bases from J, with 9 bases between.

On this clone: Relative to the germline gene, one junction end is altered; a read error may explain this. The V call is TRBV7-6, the J call TRBJ2-5, with 16 bases that match TRBD2. The germline CDR1 and CDR2 sequences are SGHVS and FNYEAQ. This CDR3 spans 20 amino acids. CDR3 DNA sequence: TGTGCCAGCAGCCTAGCCGGGACTAGCGGGAGGGCCGCTAAACAAGAGACCCAGTACTTC. This sequence encodes CASSLAGTSGRAAKQETQYF. The whole variable domain, filled in from reference TRBV7-6 and TRBJ2-5, reads GAGVSQSPRYKVTKRGQDVALRCDPISGHVSLYWYRQALGQGPEFLTYFNYEAQQDKSGLPNDRFSAERPEGSISTLTIQRTEQRDSAMYRCASSLAGTSGRAAKQETQYFGPGTRLLVL.

The V gene is TRBV11-2, the J gene TRBJ2-7; weak D call: TRBD1 (5 bases). The CDR3 runs to 16 residues. Per the germline V gene, CDR1 is SGHAT and CDR2 is FQNNGV. Trimming removed 1 base at V and 3 bases at J, with 16 bases between. The DNA of the CDR3 is TGTGCCAGCAGCTTAGCTCAGGGCTTCCCGGGCTACGAGCAGTACTTC. Translation gives CASSLAQGFPGYEQYF.

V and J are TRBV13 and TRBJ1-3; D not certain. Trimming cost V 1 base and J 4 bases, with 8 bases left between them. CDR3 length equals 14 residues. Germline V CDR1 and CDR2: PRHDT, FYEKMQ (reference sequence). The CDR3 nucleotides read TGTGCCAGCAGCTTAGACTCGGTCGGAAACACCATATATTTT. Translated, it gives CASSLDSVGNTIYF.

The chain carries TRBV6-5 and TRBJ2-1, with TRBD2 matching over 10 bases. Trimming at V came to 4 bases and at J to 10 bases, leaving 10 bases not matched to a gene. The germline V gene has CDR1 MNHEY and CDR2 SVGAGI. The CDR3 sequence is 15 residues long. The CDR3 loop is CASSLEAGGPGEQFF. For the CDR3, the DNA is TGTGCCAGCAGTTTAGAAGCGGGAGGGCCAGGAGAGCAGTTCTTC.

CDR3 region: CASRGLLNTEAFF. The CDR3 nucleotides read TGTGCCAGCAGAGGACTTCTGAACACTGAAGCTTTCTTT. The chain uses TRBV7-9 and TRBJ1-1; no reliable D call. There are 13 residues in the CDR3. With 6 bases removed from V and 0 bases from J, the gap between germline ends came to 8 bases. Per germline, CDR1 SEHNR and CDR2 FQNEAQ (reference sequence).

V and J are TRBV5-1 and TRBJ1-4; possible D gene TRBD1, 5 bases. This CDR3 spans 14 amino acids. V was cut by 3 bases and J by 8 bases, with 14 bases left in between. CDR1 SGHRS and CDR2 YFSETQ come from the germline V gene. CDR3: CASSSRGGGEKLFF. DNA for the CDR3: TGCGCCAGCAGCTCCCGGGGGGGTGGAGAAAAACTGTTTTTT.

This clone was recorded a few times. The J gene is TRBJ1-6, the V gene TRBV5-1, with TRBD1 as a possible D gene (5 bases). The CDR3 has 18 amino acids. Between the trimmed V and J ends, which lost 0 bases and 7 bases, there was a span of 20 bases. Germline CDR1 is SGHRS and CDR2 is YFSETQ. The CDR3 DNA reads as TGCGCCAGCAGCTTGGCCTTTCATGGGGCGGGGGGGAATTCACCCCTCCACTTT. This sequence encodes CASSLAFHGAGGNSPLHF.

This clone was observed a single time. The chain uses TRBV19 and TRBJ2-7; 7 nucleotides agree with TRBD2. The CDR3 totals 15 residues. CDR1 LNHDA and CDR2 SQIVND come from the germline V gene (reference sequence). Trimming removed 4 bases from V and 1 base from J; junction bases left unmatched: 7. CDR3 residues: CASSTTSFISYEQYF. The CDR3 nucleotides read TGTGCCAGTAGTACGACTAGCTTTATTTCCTACGAGCAGTACTTC.